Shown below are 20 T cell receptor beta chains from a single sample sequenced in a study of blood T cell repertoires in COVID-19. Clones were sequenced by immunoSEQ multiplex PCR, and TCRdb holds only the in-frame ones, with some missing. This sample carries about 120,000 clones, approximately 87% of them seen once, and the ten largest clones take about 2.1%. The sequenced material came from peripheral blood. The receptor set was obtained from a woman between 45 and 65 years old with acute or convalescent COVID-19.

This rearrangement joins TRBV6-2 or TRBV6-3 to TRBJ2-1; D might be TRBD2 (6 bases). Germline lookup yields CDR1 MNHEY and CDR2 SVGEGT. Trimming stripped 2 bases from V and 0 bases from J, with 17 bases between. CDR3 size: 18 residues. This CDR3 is CASSYQPGLPSSYNEQFF. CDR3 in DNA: TGTGCCAGCAGTTACCAACCGGGACTTCCAAGCTCCTACAATGAGCAGTTCTTC.

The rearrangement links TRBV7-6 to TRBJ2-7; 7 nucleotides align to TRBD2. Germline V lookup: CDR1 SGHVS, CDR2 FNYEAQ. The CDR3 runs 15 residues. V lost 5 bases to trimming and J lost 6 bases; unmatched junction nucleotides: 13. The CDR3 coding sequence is TGTGCCAGCAGCGGGCGCAGGGATCCGGGGGGCGAGCAGTACTTC. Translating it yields CASSGRRDPGGEQYF.

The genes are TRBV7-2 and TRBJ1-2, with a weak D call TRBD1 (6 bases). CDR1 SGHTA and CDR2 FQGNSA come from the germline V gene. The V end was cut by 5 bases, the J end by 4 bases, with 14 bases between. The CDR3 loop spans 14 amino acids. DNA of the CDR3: TGTGCCAGCAGCAGTAAGGCGGGGGCCTATGGCTACACCTTC. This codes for CASSSKAGAYGYTF. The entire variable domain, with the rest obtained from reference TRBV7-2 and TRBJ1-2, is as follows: GAGVSQSPSNKVTEKGKDVELRCDPISGHTALYWYRQSLGQGLEFLIYFQGNSAPDKSGLPSDRFSAERTGGSVSTLTIQRTQQEDSAVYLCASSSKAGAYGYTFGSGTRLTVV.

The CDR3 spells CASSYWTGNYGYTF. DNA for the CDR3: TGTGCCAGCAGTTACTGGACAGGGAACTATGGCTACACCTTC. The chain is built from TRBV6-2 or TRBV6-3 and TRBJ1-2, with TRBD1 identical over 8 bases. The V gene's germline CDR1 is MNHEY and CDR2 SVGEGT. Losses at the gene ends were 1 base for V and 2 bases for J; bases not matched to a gene: 0. The CDR3 has 14 amino acids.

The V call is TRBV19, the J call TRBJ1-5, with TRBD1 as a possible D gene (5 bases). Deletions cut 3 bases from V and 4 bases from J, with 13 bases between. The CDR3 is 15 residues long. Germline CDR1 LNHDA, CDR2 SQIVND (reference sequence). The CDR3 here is CASSMGGRMNQPQHF. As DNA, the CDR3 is TGTGCCAGTAGTATGGGGGGACGGATGAATCAGCCCCAGCATTTT.

The CDR3 sequence is CASSYPTGAYNEQFF. The CDR3 DNA sequence: TGTGCCAGCAGCTACCCGACAGGGGCCTACAATGAGCAGTTCTTC. The chain recombines TRBV14 with TRBJ2-1, with 8 bases identical to TRBD1. CDR3 size: 15 residues. The germline CDR1 and CDR2 sequences are SGHDN and FVKESK. With V trimmed by 5 bases and J by 2 bases, 5 bases remained unmatched.

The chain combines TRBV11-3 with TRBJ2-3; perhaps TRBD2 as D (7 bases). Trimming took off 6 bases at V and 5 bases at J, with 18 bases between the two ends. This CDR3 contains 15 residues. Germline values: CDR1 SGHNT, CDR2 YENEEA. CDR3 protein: CASSFGLGGGDTQYF. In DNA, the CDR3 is TGTGCCAGCAGTTTCGGACTAGGGGGTGGAGATACGCAGTATTTT.

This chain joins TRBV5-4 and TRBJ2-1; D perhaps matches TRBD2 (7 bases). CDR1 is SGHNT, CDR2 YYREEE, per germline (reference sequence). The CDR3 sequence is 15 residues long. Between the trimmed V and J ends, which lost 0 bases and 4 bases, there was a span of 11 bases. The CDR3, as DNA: TGTGCCAGCAGCTTGGGGAGGGGGGGATACAATGAGCAGTTCTTC. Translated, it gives CASSLGRGGYNEQFF.

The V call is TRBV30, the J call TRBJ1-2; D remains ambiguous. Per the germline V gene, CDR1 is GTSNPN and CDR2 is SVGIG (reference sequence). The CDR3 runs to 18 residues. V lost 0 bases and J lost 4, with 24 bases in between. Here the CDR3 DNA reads TGTGCCTGGAGTGTAGGATGGCGGGATTATCTAACCAGCTATGGCTACACCTTC. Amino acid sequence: CAWSVGWRDYLTSYGYTF.

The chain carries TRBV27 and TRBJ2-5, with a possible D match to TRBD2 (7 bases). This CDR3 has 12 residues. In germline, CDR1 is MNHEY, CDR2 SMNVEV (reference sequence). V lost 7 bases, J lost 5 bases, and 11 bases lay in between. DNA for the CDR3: TGTGCCAGCAAAGGGGGGGGTGAGACCCAGTACTTC. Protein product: CASKGGGETQYF.

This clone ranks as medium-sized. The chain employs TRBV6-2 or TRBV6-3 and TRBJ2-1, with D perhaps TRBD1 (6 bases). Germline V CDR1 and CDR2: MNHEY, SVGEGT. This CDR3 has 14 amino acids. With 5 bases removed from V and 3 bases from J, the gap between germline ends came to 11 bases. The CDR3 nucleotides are TGTGCCAGCAGTCTACGGACAGACTACAATGAGCAGTTCTTC. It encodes CASSLRTDYNEQFF.

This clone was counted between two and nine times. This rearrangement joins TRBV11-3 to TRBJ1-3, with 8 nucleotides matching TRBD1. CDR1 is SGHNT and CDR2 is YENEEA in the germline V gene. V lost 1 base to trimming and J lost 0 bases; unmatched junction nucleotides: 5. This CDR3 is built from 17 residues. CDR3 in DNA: TGTGCCAGCAGCTTAGCCAGGGGACAGGCCTCTGGAAACACCATATATTTT. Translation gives CASSLARGQASGNTIYF.

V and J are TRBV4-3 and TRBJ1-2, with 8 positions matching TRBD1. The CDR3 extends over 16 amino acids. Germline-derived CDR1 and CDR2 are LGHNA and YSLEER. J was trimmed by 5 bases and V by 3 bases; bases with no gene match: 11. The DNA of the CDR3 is TGCGCCAGCAGCCAGATGGCGGGACAGGATTTGTATGGCTACACCTTC. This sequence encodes CASSQMAGQDLYGYTF.

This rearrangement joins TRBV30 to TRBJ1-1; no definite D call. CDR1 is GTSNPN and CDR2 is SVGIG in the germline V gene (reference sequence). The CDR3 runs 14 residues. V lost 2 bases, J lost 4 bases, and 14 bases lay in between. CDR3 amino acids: CAWSIPGVTTEAFF. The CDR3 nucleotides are TGTGCCTGGAGTATTCCCGGTGTTACCACTGAAGCTTTCTTT.

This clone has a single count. In nucleotides, the CDR3 is TGTGCCAGCAGTCTAGGACAGACTTACGAGCAGTACTTC. The encoded protein is CASSLGQTYEQYF. The V call is TRBV27, the J call TRBJ2-7; tentative D call: TRBD1 (6 bases). Germline CDR1 MNHEY, CDR2 SMNVEV (reference sequence). V was pared by 5 bases and J by 4 bases, with 12 bases between. This CDR3 is built from 13 residues.

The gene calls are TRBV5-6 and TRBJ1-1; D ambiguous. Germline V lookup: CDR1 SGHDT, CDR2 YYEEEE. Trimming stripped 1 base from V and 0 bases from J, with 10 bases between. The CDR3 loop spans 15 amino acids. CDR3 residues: CASSLNWQMNTEAFF. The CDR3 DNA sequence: TGTGCCAGCAGCTTGAATTGGCAGATGAACACTGAAGCTTTCTTT.

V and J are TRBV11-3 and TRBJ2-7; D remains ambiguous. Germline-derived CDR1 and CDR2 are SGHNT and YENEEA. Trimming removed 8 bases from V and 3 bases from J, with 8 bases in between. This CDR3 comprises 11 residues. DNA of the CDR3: TGTGCCAGCTCTGACAACTACGAGCAGTACTTC. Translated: CASSDNYEQYF.

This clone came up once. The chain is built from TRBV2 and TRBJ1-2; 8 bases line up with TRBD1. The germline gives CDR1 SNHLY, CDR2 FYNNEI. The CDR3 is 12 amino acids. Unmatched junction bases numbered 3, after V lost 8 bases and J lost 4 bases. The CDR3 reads CASGQGPYGYTF. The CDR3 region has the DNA TGTGCCAGCGGACAGGGTCCCTATGGCTACACCTTC.

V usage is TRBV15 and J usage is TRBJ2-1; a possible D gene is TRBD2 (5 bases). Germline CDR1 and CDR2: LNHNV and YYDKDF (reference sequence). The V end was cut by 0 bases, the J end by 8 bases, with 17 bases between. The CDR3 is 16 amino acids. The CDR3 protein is CATSRDRPGVGYEQFF. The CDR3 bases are TGTGCCACCAGCAGAGATCGGCCCGGGGTAGGGTATGAGCAGTTCTTC.

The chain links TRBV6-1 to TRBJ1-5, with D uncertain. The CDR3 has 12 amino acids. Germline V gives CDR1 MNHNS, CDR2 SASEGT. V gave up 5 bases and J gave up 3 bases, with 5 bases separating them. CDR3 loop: CASSIDNQPQHF. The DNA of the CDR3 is TGTGCCAGCAGTATAGACAATCAGCCCCAGCATTTT.